A selection of T cell receptor beta chains follows, all from one sample in a study of cytomegalovirus exposure and HLA in healthy donors. The data were produced by immunoSEQ multiplex PCR, yet TCRdb's version contains in-frame clones alone and is incomplete. The top ten hold more than 6.5% of the sample, which has 150,000 to 200,000 clones, roughly 84% seen once. Sequencing was carried out using PBMCs. The origin of the receptors is a man between 18 and 29 years old in good health and CMV-seropositive. Each CDR3 is given with its conserved first and last residue. The order of the fields is V gene, D gene, CDR3 length, clone size, J gene, CDR3 protein, CDR3 DNA. The D gene is left open where the match is weak. A clone size is listed for some rows: how often the clone was seen (once, few, many), or a class if it is expanded.

V: TRBV27; D: TRBD2; length: 15; size: -; J: TRBJ2-5; CDR3: CASSPLAGVRETQYF; DNA: TGTGCCAGCAGTCCCCTCGCGGGAGTTCGGGAGACCCAGTACTTC
V: TRBV11-2; D: TRBD2; length: 16; size: -; J: TRBJ2-7; CDR3: CASSPLGGRAPYEQYF; DNA: TGTGCCAGCAGCCCATTAGGCGGGAGGGCTCCCTACGAGCAGTACTTC
V: TRBV20-1; D: -; length: 11; size: once; J: TRBJ2-1; CDR3: CSAGRGNEQFF; DNA: TGCAGTGCTGGGCGCGGGAATGAGCAGTTCTTC
V: TRBV28; D: TRBD2; length: 19; size: once; J: TRBJ2-3; CDR3: CASSLGRGLAGERTDTQYF; DNA: TGTGCCAGCAGTTTAGGCAGGGGGCTAGCGGGAGAGCGGACAGATACGCAGTATTTT
V: TRBV7-9; D: -; length: 16; size: -; J: TRBJ2-7; CDR3: CASSIPRASAAHEQYF; DNA: TGTGCCAGCAGCATCCCTCGGGCTAGCGCGGCCCACGAGCAGTACTTC
V: TRBV7-3; D: -; length: 14; size: -; J: TRBJ2-1; CDR3: CASSSIPVGGEQFF; DNA: TGTGCCAGCAGCTCAATCCCCGTAGGGGGTGAGCAGTTCTTC
V: TRBV14; D: TRBD1; length: 15; size: -; J: TRBJ1-1; CDR3: CASSQRTGKDTEAFF; DNA: TGTGCCAGCAGCCAACGGACAGGGAAAGACACTGAAGCTTTCTTT
V: TRBV9; D: TRBD1; length: 16; size: -; J: TRBJ1-3; CDR3: CASSAGGGSTGNTIYF; DNA: TGTGCCAGCAGCGCCGGAGGGGGCAGTACTGGAAACACCATATATTTT
V: TRBV4-3; D: -; length: 16; size: once; J: TRBJ2-3; CDR3: CASSQEGQQVTDTQYF; DNA: TGCGCCAGCAGCCAAGAGGGCCAGCAGGTCACAGATACGCAGTATTTT
V: TRBV15; D: -; length: 13; size: -; J: TRBJ2-7; CDR3: CATSTNSGYEQYF; DNA: TGTGCCACCAGCACTAATAGCGGCTACGAGCAGTACTTC
V: TRBV7-6; D: TRBD1; length: 14; size: -; J: TRBJ1-1; CDR3: CASSSLTGSAEAFF; DNA: TGTGCCAGCAGCTCCTTGACAGGGTCCGCTGAAGCTTTCTTT
V: TRBV7-9; D: -; length: 14; size: -; J: TRBJ2-3; CDR3: CASSGIQETDTQYF; DNA: TGTGCCAGCAGCGGGATACAGGAAACAGATACGCAGTATTTT
V: TRBV29-1; D: -; length: 12; size: -; J: TRBJ2-1; CDR3: CSVGGRANEQFF; DNA: TGCAGCGTTGGTGGGAGAGCCAATGAGCAGTTCTTC
V: TRBV28; D: TRBD1; length: 14; size: -; J: TRBJ2-3; CDR3: CASSRTGEGDTQYF; DNA: TGTGCCAGCAGCCGGACAGGGGAGGGAGATACGCAGTATTTT
V: TRBV15; D: -; length: 12; size: -; J: TRBJ2-7; CDR3: CATSTSAYEQYF; DNA: TGTGCCACCAGCACTAGCGCCTACGAGCAGTACTTC
V: TRBV9; D: TRBD2; length: 18; size: few; J: TRBJ2-1; CDR3: CASSGGVASGSSYNEQFF; DNA: TGTGCCAGCAGTGGGGGGGTGGCTAGCGGGAGCTCCTACAATGAGCAGTTCTTC
V: TRBV28; D: TRBD1; length: 17; size: -; J: TRBJ2-7; CDR3: CASSPGQGAPRIYEQYF; DNA: TGTGCCAGCAGTCCTGGACAGGGGGCGCCTCGAATCTACGAGCAGTACTTC
V: TRBV28; D: TRBD1; length: 14; size: -; J: TRBJ2-7; CDR3: CASSSLDRVHEQYF; DNA: TGTGCCAGCAGTTCCTTGGACAGGGTCCACGAGCAGTACTTC
V: TRBV29-1; D: -; length: 12; size: -; J: TRBJ2-7; CDR3: CSAVTGTYEQYF; DNA: TGCAGCGCAGTGACGGGGACCTACGAGCAGTACTTC
V: TRBV18; D: TRBD1; length: 14; size: once; J: TRBJ2-5; CDR3: CASSLGTDQETQYF; DNA: TGTGCCAGCTCACTAGGGACAGACCAAGAGACCCAGTACTTC
V: TRBV5-1; D: -; length: 18; size: -; J: TRBJ1-4; CDR3: CASSFGITRSGENEKLFF; DNA: TGCGCCAGCAGCTTTGGGATCACAAGGTCCGGGGAAAATGAAAAACTGTTTTTT
V: TRBV7-2; D: -; length: 16; size: -; J: TRBJ2-7; CDR3: CASSLAPDWVSYEQYF; DNA: TGTGCCAGCAGCTTAGCCCCCGACTGGGTCTCCTACGAGCAGTACTTC
V: TRBV7-2; D: -; length: 12; size: once; J: TRBJ2-1; CDR3: CASSPPSNEQFF; DNA: TGTGCCAGCAGCCCCCCGTCCAATGAGCAGTTCTTC
V: TRBV4-2; D: -; length: 18; size: once; J: TRBJ1-2; CDR3: CASSQEARTDRYNYGYTF; DNA: TGTGCCAGCAGCCAAGAGGCTCGCACAGATCGCTATAACTATGGCTACACCTTC
V: TRBV28; D: -; length: 15; size: -; J: TRBJ2-1; CDR3: CASSFIQGSNNEQFF; DNA: TGTGCCAGCAGTTTTATCCAGGGGTCTAACAATGAGCAGTTCTTC
V: TRBV6-4; D: TRBD2; length: 16; size: -; J: TRBJ2-3; CDR3: CASSDSLAESTDTQYF; DNA: TGTGCCAGCAGTGACTCCCTAGCGGAAAGCACAGATACGCAGTATTTT
V: TRBV19; D: TRBD1; length: 14; size: -; J: TRBJ2-3; CDR3: CATSGGPSTDTQYF; DNA: TGTGCCACCTCAGGGGGTCCGAGCACAGATACGCAGTATTTT
V: TRBV7-8; D: TRBD1; length: 18; size: -; J: TRBJ1-5; CDR3: CASSLVDRGEYSNQPQHF; DNA: TGTGCCAGCAGCTTAGTGGACAGGGGCGAATATAGCAATCAGCCCCAGCATTTT
V: TRBV19; D: -; length: 12; size: -; J: TRBJ1-5; CDR3: CASRTGRQPQHF; DNA: TGTGCCAGTAGAACAGGAAGACAGCCCCAGCATTTT
V: TRBV20-1; D: -; length: 10; size: once; J: TRBJ2-1; CDR3: CSASRGEQFF; DNA: TGCAGTGCTAGCAGAGGTGAGCAGTTCTTC
V: TRBV6-5; D: -; length: 14; size: few; J: TRBJ1-1; CDR3: CASSRTVVNTEAFF; DNA: TGTGCCAGCAGTAGGACAGTGGTGAACACTGAAGCTTTCTTT
V: TRBV28; D: -; length: 13; size: -; J: TRBJ1-5; CDR3: CATLLQDSMIPHF; DNA: TGTGCCACCCTATTGCAGGACAGTATGATTCCGCATTTT
V: TRBV5-1; D: TRBD2; length: 17; size: once; J: TRBJ2-2; CDR3: CASSFNSGRMNTGELFF; DNA: TGCGCCAGCAGCTTTAATAGCGGGAGGATGAACACCGGGGAGCTGTTTTTT
V: TRBV5-1; D: -; length: 15; size: few; J: TRBJ1-2; CDR3: CASSPRGGANYGYTF; DNA: TGCGCCAGCAGCCCGCGGGGGGGAGCTAACTATGGCTACACCTTC
V: TRBV5-8; D: -; length: 19; size: once; J: TRBJ1-5; CDR3: CASTVPLGGGPIGNQPQHF; DNA: TGTGCCAGCACCGTACCCCTCGGCGGAGGGCCCATCGGCAATCAGCCCCAGCATTTT
V: TRBV30; D: -; length: 12; size: few; J: TRBJ1-2; CDR3: CAWLGSRGGYTF; DNA: TGTGCCTGGCTCGGGAGTCGGGGTGGCTACACCTTC
V: TRBV5-4; D: -; length: 16; size: -; J: TRBJ2-7; CDR3: CASSPTPGTWGLEQYF; DNA: TGTGCCAGCAGCCCAACTCCCGGGACCTGGGGGCTCGAGCAGTACTTC
V: TRBV4-1; D: -; length: 15; size: -; J: TRBJ2-4; CDR3: CASSQDRGGENIQYF; DNA: TGCGCCAGCAGCCAAGATCGAGGGGGAGAAAACATTCAGTACTTC
V: TRBV9; D: -; length: 15; size: -; J: TRBJ2-5; CDR3: CASSVGLDVRETQYF; DNA: TGTGCCAGCAGCGTAGGGCTTGATGTTCGAGAGACCCAGTACTTC
V: TRBV7-2; D: -; length: 15; size: -; J: TRBJ1-5; CDR3: CASSLEGVSNQPQHF; DNA: TGTGCCAGCAGCTTAGAAGGGGTTAGCAATCAGCCCCAGCATTTT
V: TRBV30; D: TRBD2; length: 13; size: -; J: TRBJ2-4; CDR3: CAWGVAGVYIQYF; DNA: TGTGCCTGGGGGGTAGCGGGAGTATACATTCAGTACTTC
V: TRBV28; D: TRBD2; length: 15; size: once; J: TRBJ2-7; CDR3: CASTPGGIAPYEQYF; DNA: TGTGCCAGCACACCGGGGGGAATCGCCCCCTACGAGCAGTACTTC
V: TRBV15; D: TRBD2; length: 16; size: -; J: TRBJ2-7; CDR3: CATSRDGASGSYEQYF; DNA: TGTGCCACCAGCAGAGATGGGGCTAGCGGGAGCTACGAGCAGTACTTC